The next 21 T cell receptor beta chains were all read from a single sample in a study of T cells in Graves' hyperthyroidism and ophthalmopathy (dated by TCRdb to the late 2010s). Library method: multiplex PCR. The sequencer was an Illumina HiSeq 2000. Amplification of TCR beta CDR3 regions was carried out from RNA transcripts. The first round of RT-PCR for the TCR CDR3 was performed with the HTBI primer set and the Qiagen OneStep RT-PCR kit. Clones were called with MiXCR by TCRdb after fastp trimmed the public reads at Q25, and only in-frame beta chains were retained. Each entry is one CDR3 protein sequence, shown with its most common DNA and genes. A total of roughly 550,000 distinct CDR3 sequences appear in this sample, 15% to 20% of them only once. The ten most abundant clones make up around 32% of the sample. Sequencing was performed on blood. Receptors were obtained from a woman aged 25 to 39 with Graves' ophthalmopathy.

This clonotype was found many times. The rearrangement joins TRBV5-1 to TRBJ1-3; 8 nucleotides line up with TRBD1. The CDR3 has 18 amino acids. Germline lookup yields CDR1 SGHRS and CDR2 YFSETQ. With V trimmed by 4 bases and J by 3 bases, 15 bases remained unmatched. The CDR3 DNA reads as TGCGCCAGCAGCCGAAACCTCCCGACAGGGGAAGATGGAAACACCATATATTTT. Translation: CASSRNLPTGEDGNTIYF.

This clonotype was found a few times. The chain carries TRBV2 and TRBJ2-1; D unresolved. Germline V lookup: CDR1 SNHLY, CDR2 FYNNEI. V lost 4 bases and J lost 7, with 8 bases in between. The CDR3 is 12 amino acids. The CDR3 bases are TGTGCCAGCAGTGTACTACAGAATGAGCAGTTCTTC. This translates into CASSVLQNEQFF.

This clonotype was seen a few times. This rearrangement joins TRBV9 to TRBJ2-1, with TRBD1 matching over 7 bases. V lost 0 bases to trimming and J lost 4 bases; unmatched junction nucleotides: 4. Germline CDR1 SGDLS, CDR2 YYNGEE. CDR3 length: 15 residues. The DNA for the CDR3 is TGTGCCAGCAGCGTAGTAGGGACAGATTACAATGAGCAGTTCTTC. The encoded protein is CASSVVGTDYNEQFF.

Concerning this clonotype itself: With a much larger clone just one base away, this may be a read error. The rearrangement joins TRBV28 to TRBJ2-7, with 12 positions matching TRBD2. The CDR3 is 16 amino acids. Germline lookup yields CDR1 MDHEN and CDR2 SYDVKM. V gave up 6 bases and J gave up 4 bases; unmatched junction bases: 10. The CDR3 loop reads CASRLGLAGSKYEQYF. The CDR3 nucleotides read TGTGCCAGCAGACTTGGACTAGCGGGATCAAAGTACGAGCAGTACTTC.

A few counts support this clonotype. This sequence joins TRBV20-1 and TRBJ2-5; the D is unclear. Germline-derived CDR1 and CDR2 are DFQATT and SNEGSKA (reference sequence). There are 11 residues in the CDR3. With 6 bases removed from V and 2 bases from J, the gap between germline ends came to 7 bases. The CDR3, as DNA: TGCAGTGCGCGCTTTCAAGAGACCCAGTACTTC. This sequence encodes CSARFQETQYF.

This clonotype was recorded a few times. An end of the junction differs from the germline gene, which may be a read error. The chain carries TRBV4-3 and TRBJ1-5; unclear D gene. Germline CDR1 is LGHNA and CDR2 is YSLEER. CDR3 length: 13 amino acids. The CDR3 nucleotides read TGCGCCAGCAGCCACGGTCTTGATCAGGCCCAGCATTTT. Translated, it gives CASSHGLDQAQHF.

J is TRBJ2-7 and V is TRBV7-9; 10 nucleotides align to TRBD1. The CDR3 is 15 amino acids. V lost 1 base to trimming and J lost 3 bases; unmatched junction nucleotides: 3. Per the germline V gene, CDR1 is SEHNR and CDR2 is FQNEAQ (reference sequence). The CDR3 here is CASSLEDRGVYEQYF. In nucleotides, the CDR3 is TGTGCCAGCAGCTTAGAGGACAGGGGGGTCTACGAGCAGTACTTC.

The chain links TRBV15 to TRBJ2-7; possible D gene TRBD1, 5 bases. V shed 0 bases and J shed 0 bases, with 9 bases lying between them. Germline CDR1 and CDR2: LNHNV and YYDKDF (reference sequence). CDR3 length: 15 amino acids. The CDR3 nucleotides read TGTGCCACCAGCAGAGATGGGGCCGTCTCCTACGAGCAGTACTTC. The encoded protein is CATSRDGAVSYEQYF. Using reference TRBV15 and TRBJ2-7 for the parts outside the CDR3, the full variable domain is DAMVIQNPRYQVTQFGKPVTLSCSQTLNHNVMYWYQQKSSQAPKLLFHYYDKDFNNEADTPDNFQSRRPNTSFCFLDIRSPGLGDTAMYLCATSRDGAVSYEQYFGPGTRLTVT.

This clonotype appeared many times. The gene calls are TRBV12-3 or TRBV12-4 and TRBJ2-7, with D possibly matching TRBD2 (5 bases). CDR3 length equals 14 residues. The V and J ends lost 4 bases and 3 bases respectively, with 13 bases between them. As DNA, the CDR3 is TGTGCCAGCAGTTCAGGAGGATACCTCTACGAGCAGTACTTC. Protein sequence: CASSSGGYLYEQYF.

The chain combines TRBV19 with TRBJ2-2; possibly TRBD1 for D (6 bases). V was pared by 6 bases and J by 5 bases, with 13 bases between. The germline gives CDR1 LNHDA, CDR2 SQIVND (reference sequence). The CDR3 has 14 amino acids. CDR3 nucleotide sequence: TGTGCCAGTAGGGGGGCGGCTTCGACCGGGGAGCTGTTTTTT. Translating gives CASRGAASTGELFF.

This clonotype has a handful of counts. The J gene is TRBJ1-6, the V gene TRBV28; D not certain. The CDR3 length is 12 residues. Between the trimmed V and J ends, which lost 4 bases and 8 bases, there was a span of 6 bases. Germline CDR1 is MDHEN and CDR2 is SYDVKM. In DNA, the CDR3 is TGTGCCAGCAGTTCGATCCATTCACCCCTCCACTTT. This translates into CASSSIHSPLHF.

This clonotype was seen repeatedly, ten times or more. In DNA form, the CDR3 reads TGTGCCAGCACCCCGGACAGGGAAACGGACAATGAGCAGTTCTTC. Protein product: CASTPDRETDNEQFF. The rearrangement uses TRBV28 and TRBJ2-1; 8 nucleotides line up with TRBD1. Germline lookup yields CDR1 MDHEN and CDR2 SYDVKM. The CDR3 extends over 15 amino acids. Trimming at V came to 7 bases and at J to 5 bases, leaving 10 bases not matched to a gene.

This rearrangement joins TRBV9 to TRBJ2-2; TRBD2 agrees at 16 bases. The CDR3 consists of 19 residues. Germline trimming cut 3 bases from V and 2 bases from J; bases unmatched to any gene: 7. Germline CDR1 and CDR2: SGDLS and YYNGEE. The CDR3 sequence is CASSAIGTSGRANTGELFF. CDR3 coding DNA: TGTGCCAGCAGCGCAATAGGGACTAGCGGGAGGGCCAACACCGGGGAGCTGTTTTTT.

This clonotype appeared many times. V and J are TRBV29-1 and TRBJ2-1, with TRBD2 identical over 9 bases. The ends lost 6 bases at V and 0 bases at J; junction bases unmatched: 6. The CDR3 is 15 residues long. Germline V lookup: CDR1 SQVTM, CDR2 ANQGSEA. The CDR3 spells CSVGLALSSYNEQFF. The CDR3, as DNA: TGCAGCGTAGGACTAGCGCTGAGCTCCTACAATGAGCAGTTCTTC.

This clonotype has a single count. The CDR3 loop reads CASSLAKDRAGQPQHF. CDR3 DNA sequence: TGTGCCAGCAGCTTGGCCAAGGACAGGGCGGGTCAGCCCCAGCATTTT. The chain uses TRBV5-6 and TRBJ1-5, with 8 bases identical to TRBD1. Losses at the gene ends were 0 bases for V and 6 bases for J; bases not matched to a gene: 8. CDR1 is SGHDT, CDR2 YYEEEE, per germline. The CDR3 is made up of 16 amino acids. Full variable domain (outside the CDR3, taken from reference TRBV5-6 and TRBJ1-5): DAGVTQSPTHLIKTRGQQVTLRCSPKSGHDTVSWYQQALGQGPQFIFQYYEEEERQRGNFPDRFSGHQFPNYSSELNVNALLLGDSALYLCASSLAKDRAGQPQHFGDGTRLSIL.

This clonotype was picked up many times. This chain links TRBV3-1 with TRBJ1-1, with D unclear. Germline V gives CDR1 LGHDT, CDR2 YNNKEL (reference sequence). This CDR3 contains 15 residues. With 1 base removed from V and 6 bases from J, the gap between germline ends came to 15 bases. CDR3 region: CASSQVRRTYSEAFF. CDR3 DNA sequence: TGTGCCAGCAGCCAAGTTCGACGGACTTACTCTGAAGCTTTCTTT.

The rearrangement links TRBV6-2 or TRBV6-3 to TRBJ2-2; no firm D call. Per the germline V gene, CDR1 is MNHEY and CDR2 is SVGEGT. This CDR3 has 13 amino acids. V dropped 2 bases and J dropped 2 bases, with 3 bases sitting between them. The CDR3 reads CASSYDNTGELFF. Written as DNA, the CDR3 is TGTGCCAGCAGTTACGATAACACCGGGGAGCTGTTTTTT.

This clonotype was seen repeatedly, ten times or more. The chain joins TRBV5-1 to TRBJ2-5; 7 bases map to TRBD1. This CDR3 is 15 amino acids long. The ends lost 3 bases at V and 1 base at J; junction bases unmatched: 6. In germline, CDR1 is SGHRS, CDR2 YFSETQ. CDR3 nucleotides: TGCGCCAGCAGCTCAACAGGGGCCCCCCAAGAGACCCAGTACTTC. It encodes CASSSTGAPQETQYF.

The chain joins TRBV11-2 to TRBJ1-1; D possibly corresponds to TRBD1 (5 bases). Germline lookup yields CDR1 SGHAT and CDR2 FQNNGV. This CDR3 contains 16 residues. Trimming took 4 bases from V and 0 from J, leaving 15 bases between them. In DNA, the CDR3 is TGTGCCAGCAGCTCTACATTAGGGACGGTGAACACTGAAGCTTTCTTT. Protein: CASSSTLGTVNTEAFF.

This clonotype was counted only a few times. J is TRBJ2-5 and V is TRBV19; TRBD1 is a possible D gene (5 bases). V dropped 3 bases and J dropped 4 bases, with 15 bases sitting between them. The CDR3 has 15 amino acids. CDR1 is LNHDA and CDR2 is SQIVND in the germline V gene (reference sequence). CDR3 nucleotides: TGTGCCAGTAGTATTCAGGGCCACCAAGGAGAGACCCAGTACTTC. Translated, it gives CASSIQGHQGETQYF.

This clonotype was recorded at least ten times. This rearrangement joins TRBV6-1 to TRBJ2-7; 11 bases match TRBD1. CDR3 size: 13 residues. Germline lookup yields CDR1 MNHNS and CDR2 SASEGT. V shed 5 bases, J shed 6 bases, and the junction held 3 bases outside the gene matches. This chain's CDR3 is CASSYGTGGEQYF. DNA for the CDR3: TGTGCCAGCAGTTATGGGACAGGGGGCGAGCAGTACTTC.